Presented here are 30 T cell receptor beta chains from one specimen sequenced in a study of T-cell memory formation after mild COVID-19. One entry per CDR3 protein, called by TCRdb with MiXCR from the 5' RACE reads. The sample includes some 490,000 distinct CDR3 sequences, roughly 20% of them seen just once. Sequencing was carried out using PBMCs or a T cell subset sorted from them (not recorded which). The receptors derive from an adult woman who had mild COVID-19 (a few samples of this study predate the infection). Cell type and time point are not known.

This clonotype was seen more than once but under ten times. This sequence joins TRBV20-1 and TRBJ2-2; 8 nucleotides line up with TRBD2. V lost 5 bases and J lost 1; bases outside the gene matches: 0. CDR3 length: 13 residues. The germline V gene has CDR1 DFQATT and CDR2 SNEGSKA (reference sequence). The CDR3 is CSAAGGNTGELFF. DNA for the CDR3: TGCAGTGCTGCGGGGGGGAACACCGGGGAGCTGTTTTTT.

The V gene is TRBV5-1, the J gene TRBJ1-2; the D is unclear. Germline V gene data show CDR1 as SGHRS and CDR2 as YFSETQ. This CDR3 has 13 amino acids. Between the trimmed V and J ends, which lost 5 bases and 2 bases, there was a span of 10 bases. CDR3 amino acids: CASRPTENYGYTF. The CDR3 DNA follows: TGCGCCAGCAGGCCTACAGAGAACTATGGCTACACCTTC.

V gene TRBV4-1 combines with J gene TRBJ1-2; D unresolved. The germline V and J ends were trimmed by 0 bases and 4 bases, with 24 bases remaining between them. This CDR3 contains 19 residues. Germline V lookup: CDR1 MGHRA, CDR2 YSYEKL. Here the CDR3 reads CASSQDWGGYNSAPYGYTF. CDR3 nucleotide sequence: TGCGCCAGCAGCCAAGATTGGGGTGGGTACAACAGCGCGCCCTATGGCTACACCTTC.

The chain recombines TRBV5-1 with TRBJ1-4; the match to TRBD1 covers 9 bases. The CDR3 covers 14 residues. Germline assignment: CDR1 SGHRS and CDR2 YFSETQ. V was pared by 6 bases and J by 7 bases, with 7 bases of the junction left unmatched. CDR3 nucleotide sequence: TGCGCCAGCACCAAGGGACAGGGAAGTGAAAAACTGTTTTTT. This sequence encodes CASTKGQGSEKLFF.

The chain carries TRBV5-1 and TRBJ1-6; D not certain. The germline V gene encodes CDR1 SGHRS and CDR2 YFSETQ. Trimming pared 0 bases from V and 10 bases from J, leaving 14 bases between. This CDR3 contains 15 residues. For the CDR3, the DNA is TGCGCCAGCAGCTTGGACCGATGGGCGGACTCACCCCTCCACTTT. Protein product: CASSLDRWADSPLHF.

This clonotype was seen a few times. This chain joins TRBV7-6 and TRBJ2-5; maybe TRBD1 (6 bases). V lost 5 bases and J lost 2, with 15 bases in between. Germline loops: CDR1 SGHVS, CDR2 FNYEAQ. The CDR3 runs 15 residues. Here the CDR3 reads CASSPSWGQQETQYF. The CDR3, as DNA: TGTGCCAGCAGCCCTAGTTGGGGGCAGCAAGAGACCCAGTACTTC.

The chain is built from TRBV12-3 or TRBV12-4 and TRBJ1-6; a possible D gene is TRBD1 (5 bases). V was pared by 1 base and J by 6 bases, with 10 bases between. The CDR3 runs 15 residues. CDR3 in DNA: TGTGCCAGCAGTTTAGAGGGACCGAGTAATTCACCCCTCCACTTT. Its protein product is CASSLEGPSNSPLHF.

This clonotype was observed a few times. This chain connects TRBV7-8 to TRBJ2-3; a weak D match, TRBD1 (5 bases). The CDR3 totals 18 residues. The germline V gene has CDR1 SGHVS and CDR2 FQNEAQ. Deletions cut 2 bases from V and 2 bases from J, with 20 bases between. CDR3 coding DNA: TGTGCCAGCAGCTTACCTGGGGTAGGGGAAATTCCCACAGATACGCAGTATTTT. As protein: CASSLPGVGEIPTDTQYF.

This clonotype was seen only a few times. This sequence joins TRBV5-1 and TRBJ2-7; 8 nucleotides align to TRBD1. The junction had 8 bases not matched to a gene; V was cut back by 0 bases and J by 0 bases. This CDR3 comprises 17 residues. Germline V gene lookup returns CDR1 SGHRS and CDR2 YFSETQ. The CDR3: CASSLGNWDRSSYEQYF. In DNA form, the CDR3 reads TGCGCCAGCAGCTTGGGAAACTGGGACAGGAGCTCCTACGAGCAGTACTTC.

The DNA of the CDR3 is TGTGCCAGCAGTTTATGGAGGGGAGGAAATCAGCCCCAGCATTTT. Translated, it gives CASSLWRGGNQPQHF. The chain is built from TRBV12-3 or TRBV12-4 and TRBJ1-5; TRBD1 is a possible D gene (5 bases). The CDR3 consists of 15 residues. V was shortened by 2 bases and J by 4 bases, with 12 bases between the two germline ends.

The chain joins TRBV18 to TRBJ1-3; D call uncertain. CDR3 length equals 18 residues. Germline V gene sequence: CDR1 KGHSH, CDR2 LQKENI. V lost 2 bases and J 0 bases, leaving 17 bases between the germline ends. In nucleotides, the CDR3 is TGTGCCAGCTCACCAACCGGGCAGACTCTCTCCTCTGGAAACACCATATATTTT. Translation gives CASSPTGQTLSSGNTIYF.

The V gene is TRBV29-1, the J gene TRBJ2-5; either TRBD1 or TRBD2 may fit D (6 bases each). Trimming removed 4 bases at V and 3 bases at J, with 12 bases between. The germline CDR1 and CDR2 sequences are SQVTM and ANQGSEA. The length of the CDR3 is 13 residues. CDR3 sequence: CSVGRGVEETQYF. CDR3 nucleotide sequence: TGCAGCGTTGGAAGGGGGGTCGAAGAGACCCAGTACTTC.

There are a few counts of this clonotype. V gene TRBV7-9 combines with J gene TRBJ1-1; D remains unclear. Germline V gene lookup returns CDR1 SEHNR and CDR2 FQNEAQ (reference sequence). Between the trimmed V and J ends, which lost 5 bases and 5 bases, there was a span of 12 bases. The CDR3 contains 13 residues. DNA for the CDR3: TGTGCCAGCAGCCCCAGCGAAGGTACTGAAGCTTTCTTT. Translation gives CASSPSEGTEAFF.

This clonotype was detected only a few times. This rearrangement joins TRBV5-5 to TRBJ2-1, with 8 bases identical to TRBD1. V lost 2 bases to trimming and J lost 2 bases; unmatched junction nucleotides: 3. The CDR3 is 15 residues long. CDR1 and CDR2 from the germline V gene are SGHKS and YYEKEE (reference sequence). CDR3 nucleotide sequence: TGTGCCAGCAGCTTCAGGGGGCCCCCCTACAATGAGCAGTTCTTC. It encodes CASSFRGPPYNEQFF.

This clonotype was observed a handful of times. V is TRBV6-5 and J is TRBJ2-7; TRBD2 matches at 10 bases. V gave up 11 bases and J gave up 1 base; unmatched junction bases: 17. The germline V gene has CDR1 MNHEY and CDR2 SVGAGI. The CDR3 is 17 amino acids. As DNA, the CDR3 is TGTGCCGCCAGCAGGGGGCAAGGACTAGCGGCTTCCTACGAGCAGTACTTC. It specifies CAASRGQGLAASYEQYF.

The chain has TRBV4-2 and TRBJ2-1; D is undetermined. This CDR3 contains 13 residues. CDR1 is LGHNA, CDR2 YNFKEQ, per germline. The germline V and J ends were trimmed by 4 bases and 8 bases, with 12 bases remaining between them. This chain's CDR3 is CASSLRAGYEQFF. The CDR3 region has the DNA TGTGCCAGCAGCCTTAGAGCAGGCTATGAGCAGTTCTTC.

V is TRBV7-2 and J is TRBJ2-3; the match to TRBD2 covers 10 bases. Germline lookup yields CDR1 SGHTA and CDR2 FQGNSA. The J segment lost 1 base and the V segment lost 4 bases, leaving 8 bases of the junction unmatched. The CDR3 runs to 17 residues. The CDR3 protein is CASSSWLAGEGTDTQYF. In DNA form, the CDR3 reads TGTGCCAGCAGCTCTTGGCTAGCGGGAGAAGGCACAGATACGCAGTATTTT.

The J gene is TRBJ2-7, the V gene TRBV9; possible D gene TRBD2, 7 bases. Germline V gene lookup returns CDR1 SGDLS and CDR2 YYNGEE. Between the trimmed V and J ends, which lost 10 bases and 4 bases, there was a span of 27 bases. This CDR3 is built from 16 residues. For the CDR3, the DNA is TGTGCCCGCCCGAGGGGGGGGACAAGGGCAGTTTACGAGCAGTACTTC. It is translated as CARPRGGTRAVYEQYF.

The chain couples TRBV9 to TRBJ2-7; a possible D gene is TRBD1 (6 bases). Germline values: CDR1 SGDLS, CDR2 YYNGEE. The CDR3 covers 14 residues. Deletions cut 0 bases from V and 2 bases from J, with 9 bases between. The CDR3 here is CASSVGDNPYEQYF. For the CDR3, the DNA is TGTGCCAGCAGCGTAGGGGACAACCCCTACGAGCAGTACTTC.

In DNA form, the CDR3 reads TGTGCCAGCAGTCACCAGGGACAGTTTTCGAGTAGGTTCTTC. It is translated as CASSHQGQFSSRFF. The chain uses TRBV27 and TRBJ2-1; TRBD1 matches 7 bases. CDR1 MNHEY and CDR2 SMNVEV come from the germline V gene (reference sequence). The V gene end was trimmed by 5 bases and the J gene end by 15 bases; junction bases not matched to a gene: 16. The CDR3 is made up of 14 amino acids.

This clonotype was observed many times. CDR3 sequence reads: CASSTSGGPYEQYF. CDR3 in DNA: TGTGCCAGCAGCACATCAGGGGGCCCCTACGAGCAGTACTTC. The chain employs TRBV7-6 and TRBJ2-7, with 8 bases aligning to TRBD1. V lost 5 bases, J lost 2 bases, and 5 bases stayed unmatched. The CDR3 consists of 14 residues. Germline V gene sequence: CDR1 SGHVS, CDR2 FNYEAQ.

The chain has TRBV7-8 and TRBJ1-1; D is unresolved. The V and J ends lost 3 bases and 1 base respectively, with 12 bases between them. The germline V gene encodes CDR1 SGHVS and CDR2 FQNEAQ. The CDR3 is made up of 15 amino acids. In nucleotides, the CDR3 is TGTGCCAGCAGCTTTCGGCACAACGGGAACACTGAAGCTTTCTTT. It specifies CASSFRHNGNTEAFF.

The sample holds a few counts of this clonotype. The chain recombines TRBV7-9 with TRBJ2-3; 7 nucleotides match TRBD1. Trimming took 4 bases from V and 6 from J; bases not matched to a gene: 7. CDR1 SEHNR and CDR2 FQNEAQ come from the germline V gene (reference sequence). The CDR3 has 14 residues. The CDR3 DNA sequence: TGTGCCAGCAGCTCACAGGGGTCGGGCGATACGCAGTATTTT. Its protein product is CASSSQGSGDTQYF.

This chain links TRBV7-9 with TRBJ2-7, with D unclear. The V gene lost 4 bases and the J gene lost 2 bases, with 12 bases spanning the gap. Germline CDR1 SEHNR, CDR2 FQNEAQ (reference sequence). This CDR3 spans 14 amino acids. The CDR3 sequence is CASSWGSETYEQYF. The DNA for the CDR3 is TGTGCCAGCAGCTGGGGATCCGAGACCTACGAGCAGTACTTC.

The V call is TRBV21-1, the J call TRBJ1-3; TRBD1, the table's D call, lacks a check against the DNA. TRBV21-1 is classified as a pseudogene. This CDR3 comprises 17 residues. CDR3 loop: CASSNQRSGTDRNTIYF. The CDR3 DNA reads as TGTGCCAGCAGCAACCAAAGATCCGGGACAGACCGAAACACCATATATTTT.

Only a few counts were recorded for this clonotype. As DNA, the CDR3 is TGTGCCAGCAGTGAATTTGGTAGCGGCTACGAGCAGTACTTC. This gives the protein CASSEFGSGYEQYF. The chain is built from TRBV2 and TRBJ2-7; a possible D gene is TRBD2 (6 bases). CDR1 is SNHLY and CDR2 is FYNNEI in the germline V gene. The V end was cut by 2 bases, the J end by 3 bases, with 11 bases between. This CDR3 region has 14 residues.

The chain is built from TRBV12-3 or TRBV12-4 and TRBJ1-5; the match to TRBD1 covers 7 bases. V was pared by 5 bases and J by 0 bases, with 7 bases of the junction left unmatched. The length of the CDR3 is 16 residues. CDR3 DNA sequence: TGTGCCAGCAGTACCGGACAGGTTGCTAGCAATCAGCCCCAGCATTTT. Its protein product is CASSTGQVASNQPQHF.

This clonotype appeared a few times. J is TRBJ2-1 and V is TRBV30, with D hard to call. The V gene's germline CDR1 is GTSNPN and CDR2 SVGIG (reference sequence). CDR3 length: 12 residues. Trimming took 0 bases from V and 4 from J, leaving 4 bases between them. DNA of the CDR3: TGTGCCTGGAGTGTAGCATACAATGAGCAGTTCTTC. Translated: CAWSVAYNEQFF.

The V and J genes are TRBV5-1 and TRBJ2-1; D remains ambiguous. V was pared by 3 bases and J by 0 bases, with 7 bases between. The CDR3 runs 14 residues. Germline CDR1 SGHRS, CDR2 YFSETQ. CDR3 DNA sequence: TGCGCCAGCAGCTCTGATAGCTCCTACAATGAGCAGTTCTTC. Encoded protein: CASSSDSSYNEQFF.

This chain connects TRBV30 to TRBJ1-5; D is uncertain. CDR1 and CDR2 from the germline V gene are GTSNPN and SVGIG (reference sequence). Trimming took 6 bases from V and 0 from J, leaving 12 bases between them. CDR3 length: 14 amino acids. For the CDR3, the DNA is TGTGCCTGTGGAGGACTAAATAGCAATCAGCCCCAGCATTTT. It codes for CACGGLNSNQPQHF. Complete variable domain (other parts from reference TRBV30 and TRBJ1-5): SQTIHQWPATLVQPVGSPLSLECTVEGTSNPNLYWYRQAAGRGLQLLFYSVGIGQISSEVPQNLSASRPQDRQFILSSKKLLLSDSGFYLCACGGLNSNQPQHFGDGTRLSIL.